These 18 T cell receptor beta chains originate from one sample sequenced in a study of vaccination and CD4 T cells after COVID-19. Antigens for these TCRs are unknown. As for time point: late sampling 161 to 241 days after vaccination in three convalescent patients. Documented treatment: roughly 11-day PBMC culture with coronavirus spike peptide pools or control peptides (ViraFEST assay). Sequence data for DNA of cultured CD4+ T cells were generated by the Oncomine TCR Beta short-read assay. TCRdb re-called the PCR reads with MiXCR, one entry per CDR3 protein. The repertoire holds 20,000 to 25,000 distinct CDR3 sequences, approximately 32% seen once, with about 10% in the top ten. The sequencing here drew on CD4+ T cells from blood, cultured in vitro, taken about 7 months after SARS-CoV-2 vaccination. The receptors derive from a human donor who had recovered from COVID-19.

The chain uses TRBV24-1 and TRBJ2-3; the D is unclear. Germline lookup yields CDR1 KGHDR and CDR2 SFDVKD. CDR3 length: 15 residues. The V end lost 4 bases, the J end lost 4 bases, and 14 bases lay between the germline ends. The CDR3 coding sequence is TGTGCCACCAGTGACCTCGGGTGGGGTCCAGATACGCAGTATTTT. Its protein is CATSDLGWGPDTQYF.

A few counts support this clonotype. The V call is TRBV20-1, the J call TRBJ2-5; 8 nucleotides align to TRBD2. This CDR3 is built from 16 residues. Trimming cost V 0 bases and J 4 bases; bases outside gene matches: 10. The germline gives CDR1 DFQATT, CDR2 SNEGSKA (reference sequence). CDR3 in amino acids: CSARDLASGPGETQYF. CDR3 DNA sequence: TGCAGTGCTAGAGATTTGGCTAGCGGGCCAGGAGAGACCCAGTACTTC.

This clonotype was seen a few times. The chain couples TRBV7-2 to TRBJ2-3, with unresolved D. Germline lookup yields CDR1 SGHTA and CDR2 FQGNSA. The V and J ends lost 3 bases and 2 bases respectively, with 3 bases between them. The CDR3 is 12 amino acids. The CDR3 sequence: CASSFLTDTQYF. The CDR3 DNA reads TGTGCCAGCAGCTTCCTCACAGATACGCAGTATTTT.

This chain links TRBV7-2 with TRBJ2-1; D uncertain. This CDR3 is built from 14 residues. Germline-derived CDR1 and CDR2 are SGHTA and FQGNSA. V was pared by 2 bases and J by 0 bases, with 5 bases between. The CDR3 sequence: CASSLLPSYNEQFF. CDR3 nucleotide sequence: TGTGCCAGCAGCTTATTACCCTCCTACAATGAGCAGTTCTTC.

This clonotype was seen only a few times. The CDR3 loop is CSARGGSASYNEQFF. The CDR3 coding sequence is TGCAGTGCGAGGGGGGGGAGCGCGAGCTACAATGAGCAGTTCTTC. This chain links TRBV20-1 with TRBJ2-1; perhaps TRBD2 as D (7 bases). This CDR3 is built from 15 residues. Per germline, CDR1 DFQATT and CDR2 SNEGSKA (reference sequence). Trimming shortened V by 6 bases and J by 3 bases, and 18 bases separated the two germline ends.

This clonotype was counted a single time. The genes are TRBV5-1 and TRBJ2-1; no clear D gene. Germline V gives CDR1 SGHRS, CDR2 YFSETQ. The CDR3 has 13 residues. V dropped 5 bases and J dropped 5 bases, with 11 bases sitting between them. The CDR3 DNA follows: TGCGCCAGCAGGGATGGAATGGACAATGAGCAGTTCTTC. Translated, it gives CASRDGMDNEQFF.

This clonotype appeared a few times. DNA of the CDR3: TGTGCCAGCAGTTTCCGTCGGCGGACAGACCTCTATGGCTACACCTTC. It encodes CASSFRRRTDLYGYTF. The chain has TRBV27 and TRBJ1-2; perhaps TRBD1 as D (6 bases). CDR1 MNHEY and CDR2 SMNVEV come from the germline V gene (reference sequence). V was cut by 3 bases and J by 4 bases, with 18 bases left in between. This CDR3 has 16 amino acids.

The genes are TRBV7-2 and TRBJ2-7; 8 positions match TRBD1. Unmatched junction bases numbered 16, after V lost 5 bases and J lost 7 bases. The CDR3 covers 16 residues. Germline V lookup: CDR1 SGHTA, CDR2 FQGNSA. This CDR3 reads CASSPQTGQGMFEQYF. As DNA, the CDR3 is TGTGCCAGCAGCCCCCAAACCGGACAGGGTATGTTTGAGCAGTACTTC.

This clonotype was observed a few times. The rearrangement links TRBV20-1 to TRBJ2-1, with unresolved D. The CDR3 totals 14 residues. Deletions cut 8 bases from V and 7 bases from J, with 21 bases between. Germline CDR1 and CDR2: DFQATT and SNEGSKA (reference sequence). The DNA of the CDR3 is TGCAGTTCCCCTCATTTGAAGAATTCAAATGAGCAGTTCTTC. Protein product: CSSPHLKNSNEQFF.

This rearrangement joins TRBV20-1 to TRBJ2-5; no definite D call. This CDR3 is 11 amino acids long. Germline values: CDR1 DFQATT, CDR2 SNEGSKA (reference sequence). The V end was cut by 3 bases, the J end by 4 bases, with 6 bases between. CDR3 DNA sequence: TGCAGTGCTAGTTTTCTAGAGACCCAGTACTTC. Translated: CSASFLETQYF.

The table lists this clonotype with a few counts. This chain connects TRBV7-2 to TRBJ2-3; 8 nucleotides line up with TRBD2. J lost 6 bases, V lost 10 bases, and 12 bases had no gene match. The germline gives CDR1 SGHTA, CDR2 FQGNSA. The CDR3 loop spans 14 amino acids. CDR3 region: CATRVRGAGDTQYF. In nucleotides, the CDR3 is TGTGCCACCAGGGTGCGGGGGGCGGGGGATACGCAGTATTTT.

The chain uses TRBV20-1 and TRBJ2-7; the match to TRBD1 covers 7 bases. CDR1 is DFQATT, CDR2 SNEGSKA, per germline (reference sequence). This CDR3 has 14 residues. V gave up 1 base and J gave up 1 base; unmatched junction bases: 4. In nucleotides, the CDR3 is TGCAGTGCTAGAGGTGGGACAGTTTCCTACGAGCAGTACTTC. This encodes CSARGGTVSYEQYF.

V is TRBV2 and J is TRBJ1-1; D gene unclear. Germline V lookup: CDR1 SNHLY, CDR2 FYNNEI. The ends were cut back, 7 bases at V and 0 bases at J, with 9 bases in the middle. This CDR3 is 13 amino acids long. This CDR3 is CASTDNMNTEAFF. The CDR3 nucleotides read TGTGCCAGCACCGACAACATGAACACTGAAGCTTTCTTT.

This clonotype occurred a few times. The chain links TRBV7-2 to TRBJ1-2; the D gene is possibly TRBD1 (6 bases). Germline values: CDR1 SGHTA, CDR2 FQGNSA. The CDR3 has 15 amino acids. V was cut by 5 bases and J by 1 base, with 14 bases left in between. The CDR3 DNA sequence: TGTGCCAGCAGCCCTACAGGGCGGATTAACTATGGCTACACCTTC. This codes for CASSPTGRINYGYTF.

The chain recombines TRBV20-1 with TRBJ2-5; 7 nucleotides align to TRBD1. This CDR3 region has 16 residues. Germline-derived CDR1 and CDR2 are DFQATT and SNEGSKA (reference sequence). V was clipped by 0 bases and J by 2 bases; unmatched bases: 9. In nucleotides, the CDR3 is TGCAGTGCTAGAGATGACGGCGGCAGGGGGCAAGAGACCCAGTACTTC. Translating it yields CSARDDGGRGQETQYF.

This clonotype has a handful of counts. This sequence joins TRBV7-6 and TRBJ2-7, with 11 bases identical to TRBD2. V gave up 5 bases and J gave up 6 bases; unmatched junction bases: 12. The CDR3 contains 16 residues. Per germline, CDR1 SGHVS and CDR2 FNYEAQ. CDR3 in DNA: TGTGCCAGCAGCCCCCAGGGAGTAGCGGGAGGGGGCGAGCAGTACTTC. It translates to CASSPQGVAGGGEQYF. Full variable domain (missing parts from reference TRBV7-6 and TRBJ2-7): GAGVSQSPRYKVTKRGQDVALRCDPISGHVSLYWYRQALGQGPEFLTYFNYEAQQDKSGLPNDRFSAERPEGSISTLTIQRTEQRDSAMYRCASSPQGVAGGGEQYFGPGTRLTVT.

This clonotype was found a few times. The chain carries TRBV20-1 and TRBJ2-5; 7 bases align to TRBD1. CDR3 size: 12 residues. With V trimmed by 5 bases and J by 6 bases, 6 bases remained unmatched. The germline V gene has CDR1 DFQATT and CDR2 SNEGSKA (reference sequence). The CDR3 DNA is TGCAGTGCTCAGACAGGGACGAAGACCCAGTACTTC. Its translation: CSAQTGTKTQYF.

This clonotype was counted between two and nine times. The chain is built from TRBV7-9 and TRBJ2-7, with 12 bases that match TRBD1. The ends lost 3 bases at V and 9 bases at J; junction bases unmatched: 6. The germline gives CDR1 SEHNR, CDR2 FQNEAQ (reference sequence). This CDR3 is built from 14 residues. Here the CDR3 reads CASSFPGQGAGQYF. The CDR3 nucleotides read TGTGCCAGCAGCTTCCCGGGACAGGGGGCGGGGCAGTACTTC.